A single sample gave rise to the 27 T cell receptor beta chains below, sequenced in a study of vaccination and CD4 T cells after COVID-19. Treatment meaning: roughly ten-day PBMC culture with coronavirus spike peptide pools or control peptides (ViraFEST assay). The Oncomine TCR Beta short-read assay was applied to DNA of cultured CD4+ T cells. TCRdb re-derived calls from the PCR reads in MiXCR, one entry per CDR3 protein. The sample records some 16,000 distinct CDR3 sequences, about 55% being singletons. No antigen is known for these receptors. Sequences were obtained from CD4+ T cells from blood, cultured in vitro. These receptor sequences come from a human donor who had recovered from COVID-19.

This clonotype was found a few times. The chain links TRBV20-1 to TRBJ1-1; D is ambiguous. The CDR3 covers 14 residues. CDR1 is DFQATT, CDR2 SNEGSKA, per germline (reference sequence). V was trimmed by 1 base and J by 0 bases, leaving 9 bases between them. The CDR3 spells CSARADSMNTEAFF. CDR3 sequence (DNA): TGCAGTGCTAGAGCCGACTCTATGAACACTGAAGCTTTCTTT.

The CDR3 spells CSARDPGLAGGSTDTQYF. DNA for the CDR3: TGCAGTGCTAGAGATCCCGGCTTAGCGGGGGGAAGCACAGATACGCAGTATTTT. This sequence joins TRBV20-1 and TRBJ2-3; the match to TRBD2 covers 10 bases. The germline CDR1 and CDR2 sequences are DFQATT and SNEGSKA (reference sequence). With V trimmed by 0 bases and J by 0 bases, 9 bases remained unmatched. The CDR3 has 18 amino acids.

V and J are TRBV20-1 and TRBJ1-2, with D possibly matching TRBD1 (6 bases). The CDR3 is 15 amino acids. CDR1 DFQATT and CDR2 SNEGSKA come from the germline V gene (reference sequence). V lost 3 bases and J 0 bases, leaving 14 bases between the germline ends. For the CDR3, the DNA is TGCAGTGCTAGCCGCCGGGACATCGCTAACTATGGCTACACCTTC. Amino acids: CSASRRDIANYGYTF.

This chain joins TRBV30 and TRBJ1-2; D remains unclear. The CDR3 spans 13 residues. Germline lookup yields CDR1 GTSNPN and CDR2 SVGIG (reference sequence). Trimming shortened V by 0 bases and J by 2 bases, and 7 bases separated the two germline ends. The chain's CDR3 is CAWSVSQNYGYTF. CDR3 sequence (DNA): TGTGCCTGGAGTGTTAGTCAGAACTATGGCTACACCTTC.

This chain uses TRBV20-1 with TRBJ2-7; TRBD2 matches at 7 bases. Germline lookup yields CDR1 DFQATT and CDR2 SNEGSKA (reference sequence). This CDR3 is built from 12 residues. V trimming: 4 bases; J trimming: 2 bases; junction bases outside the gene matches: 2. CDR3 protein: CSAKRDAYEQYF. The DNA of the CDR3 is TGCAGTGCTAAGCGGGATGCCTACGAGCAGTACTTC.

This rearrangement joins TRBV27 to TRBJ2-2; 10 bases align to TRBD2. V dropped 1 base and J dropped 3; count of bases not matched to a gene: 8. This CDR3 is built from 18 residues. Germline V gene lookup returns CDR1 MNHEY and CDR2 SMNVEV (reference sequence). The CDR3 DNA reads TGTGCCAGCAGTTTATTGAGGGCGACTAGCGGGTACACCGGGGAGCTGTTTTTT. It codes for CASSLLRATSGYTGELFF.

The sample holds a few counts of this clonotype. The chain combines TRBV7-9 with TRBJ1-1; 7 nucleotides line up with TRBD1. This CDR3 spans 16 amino acids. With V trimmed by 3 bases and J by 3 bases, 10 bases remained unmatched. From germline, CDR1 is SEHNR and CDR2 FQNEAQ (reference sequence). In DNA form, the CDR3 reads TGTGCCAGCAGCTTCAGACAGGGCGGGGTTGACACTGAAGCTTTCTTT. This translates into CASSFRQGGVDTEAFF. Filled out from reference TRBV7-9 and TRBJ1-1, the complete variable domain reads DTGVSQNPRHKITKRGQNVTFRCDPISEHNRLYWYRQTLGQGPEFLTYFQNEAQLEKSRLLSDRFSAERPKGSFSTLEIQRTEQGDSAMYLCASSFRQGGVDTEAFFGQGTRLTVV.

This chain connects TRBV12-3 or TRBV12-4 to TRBJ1-6; D ambiguous. The V gene lost 6 bases and the J gene lost 13 bases, with 7 bases spanning the gap. The CDR3 is 10 amino acids. Here the CDR3 reads CASRPRPLHF. For the CDR3, the DNA is TGTGCCAGCAGACCCCGCCCCCTCCACTTT.

The rearrangement uses TRBV7-9 and TRBJ2-1; the match to TRBD1 covers 10 bases. Per the germline V gene, CDR1 is SEHNR and CDR2 is FQNEAQ (reference sequence). Trimming removed 8 bases from V and 9 bases from J; junction bases left unmatched: 7. The CDR3 is 13 residues long. CDR3 DNA sequence: TGTGCCAGCGTCGGGACAGGGGCAGGTGAGCAGTTCTTC. Protein: CASVGTGAGEQFF.

The rearrangement links TRBV12-3 or TRBV12-4 to TRBJ1-2; D unclear. The CDR3 is made up of 14 amino acids. The ends were cut back, 3 bases at V and 3 bases at J, with 11 bases in the middle. The CDR3 reads CASSFYSGDYGYTF. The CDR3 DNA reads TGTGCCAGCAGTTTTTATTCCGGCGACTATGGCTACACCTTC.

The chain carries TRBV19 and TRBJ1-5; D is perhaps TRBD1 (5 bases). This CDR3 contains 17 residues. V was clipped by 6 bases and J by 0 bases, with 18 bases between them. CDR1 is LNHDA, CDR2 SQIVND, per germline (reference sequence). As DNA, the CDR3 is TGTGCCAGTAGCATCGCCCCTAGGGGAATTAGCAATCAGCCCCAGCATTTT. This encodes CASSIAPRGISNQPQHF. The whole variable domain, filled in from reference TRBV19 and TRBJ1-5, reads DGGITQSPKYLFRKEGQNVTLSCEQNLNHDAMYWYRQDPGQGLRLIYYSQIVNDFQKGDIAEGYSVSREKKESFPLTVTSAQKNPTAFYLCASSIAPRGISNQPQHFGDGTRLSIL.

This clonotype was seen a few times. This chain uses TRBV6-2 or TRBV6-3 with TRBJ1-1, with TRBD1 matching over 12 bases. From germline, CDR1 is MNHEY and CDR2 SVGEGT. Germline trimming cut 5 bases from V and 1 base from J; bases unmatched to any gene: 5. There are 16 residues in the CDR3. The chain's CDR3 is CASSRRDRGPNTEAFF. The CDR3 DNA is TGTGCCAGCAGTCGTCGGGACAGGGGGCCGAACACTGAAGCTTTCTTT.

This clonotype came up a few times. This chain uses TRBV20-1 with TRBJ1-5, with a tentative D call TRBD1 (5 bases). CDR1 is DFQATT, CDR2 SNEGSKA, per germline (reference sequence). The CDR3 length is 14 residues. V was clipped by 0 bases and J by 6 bases, with 12 bases between them. Written as DNA, the CDR3 is TGCAGTGCTAGAGAGACGGCCGGGGCTCAGCCCCAGCATTTT. This codes for CSARETAGAQPQHF.

This chain links TRBV19 with TRBJ2-3; a weak D match, TRBD1 (6 bases). The V end was cut by 7 bases, the J end by 0 bases, with 14 bases between. The CDR3 has 15 residues. The germline V gene has CDR1 LNHDA and CDR2 SQIVND (reference sequence). CDR3 bases: TGTGCCAGTAATGGACAGATCCAAAGCACAGATACGCAGTATTTT. It yields the protein CASNGQIQSTDTQYF. The whole variable domain, remainder taken from reference TRBV19 and TRBJ2-3, is DGGITQSPKYLFRKEGQNVTLSCEQNLNHDAMYWYRQDPGQGLRLIYYSQIVNDFQKGDIAEGYSVSREKKESFPLTVTSAQKNPTAFYLCASNGQIQSTDTQYFGPGTRLTVL.

V usage is TRBV5-4 and J usage is TRBJ2-7; D is unclear. The CDR3 loop spans 12 amino acids. V lost 0 bases to trimming and J lost 5 bases, with 6 bases between them. CDR1 is SGHNT, CDR2 YYREEE, per germline (reference sequence). The CDR3 DNA follows: TGTGCCAGCAGCTTGGGTTTGGACGAGCAGTACTTC. It is translated as CASSLGLDEQYF. Variable domain in full (rest from reference TRBV5-4 and TRBJ2-7): ETGVTQSPTHLIKTRGQQVTLRCSSQSGHNTVSWYQQALGQGPQFIFQYYREEENGRGNFPPRFSGLQFPNYSSELNVNALELDDSALYLCASSLGLDEQYFGPGTRLTVT.

The chain has TRBV28 and TRBJ2-7, with TRBD1 matching 7 bases. After removal of 7 bases from V and 3 bases from J, the junction contained 9 bases not matched to a gene. Germline lookup yields CDR1 MDHEN and CDR2 SYDVKM. The CDR3 contains 14 residues. CDR3: CASKQQGSLYEQYF. Here the CDR3 DNA reads TGTGCCAGCAAGCAACAGGGGTCCCTCTACGAGCAGTACTTC.

Comment on this clonotype: Compared with germline, one end of the junction differs, possibly owing to a read error. The chain uses TRBV5-3 and TRBJ2-5; possibly TRBD2 for D (5 bases). TRBV5-3 is flagged as an ORF with uncertain function. The CDR3 extends over 13 amino acids. DNA for the CDR3: TGTGCCAGCAGCTTAGTGACGGGGGAGACCCAGTACTTC. Residues: CASSLVTGETQYF.

The rearrangement joins TRBV9 to TRBJ2-7, with 11 bases fitting TRBD2. The germline CDR1 and CDR2 sequences are SGDLS and YYNGEE. J was trimmed by 0 bases and V by 1 base; bases with no gene match: 3. The CDR3 extends over 16 amino acids. The CDR3 DNA sequence: TGTGCCAGCAGCGTAACTAGCGGGGGTAGCTCCTACGAGCAGTACTTC. The encoded protein is CASSVTSGGSSYEQYF.

The CDR3 nucleotides are TGTGCCACCAGTGTCGACACCGGGGAGCTGTTTTTT. Translation gives CATSVDTGELFF. The V call is TRBV24-1, the J call TRBJ2-2; D is ambiguous. Germline loops: CDR1 KGHDR, CDR2 SFDVKD. V was trimmed by 5 bases and J by 3 bases, leaving 3 bases between them. The CDR3 is made up of 12 amino acids.

This chain links TRBV5-1 with TRBJ1-2, with 12 bases matching TRBD1. The germline CDR1 and CDR2 sequences are SGHRS and YFSETQ. The CDR3 length is 15 residues. The ends lost 2 bases at V and 8 bases at J; junction bases unmatched: 7. CDR3 sequence (DNA): TGCGCCAGCAGCTTCACCGGGACAGGGGGCGAGGGCTACACCTTC. Translated: CASSFTGTGGEGYTF. Complete variable domain (other parts from reference TRBV5-1 and TRBJ1-2): KAGVTQTPRYLIKTRGQQVTLSCSPISGHRSVSWYQQTPGQGLQFLFEYFSETQRNKGNFPGRFSGRQFSNSRSEMNVSTLELGDSALYLCASSFTGTGGEGYTFGSGTRLTVV.

This sequence joins TRBV7-9 and TRBJ2-2; no clear D gene. The CDR3 has 16 residues. V gave up 5 bases and J gave up 7 bases, with 20 bases separating them. Germline CDR1 reads SEHNR; CDR2 reads FQNEAQ (reference sequence). The CDR3 here is CASSPRFAGVGGELFF. The CDR3 nucleotides are TGTGCCAGCAGCCCCCGCTTCGCAGGTGTCGGCGGGGAGCTGTTTTTT.

The rearrangement links TRBV7-2 to TRBJ2-3; D not certain. This CDR3 spans 13 amino acids. Trimming took 1 base from V and 4 from J, leaving 6 bases between them. Germline CDR1 is SGHTA and CDR2 is FQGNSA. The CDR3 DNA sequence: TGTGCCAGCAGCTTAGGTGGATCAGATACGCAGTATTTT. Protein: CASSLGGSDTQYF.

The chain is built from TRBV27 and TRBJ2-3, with a tentative D call TRBD2 (6 bases). The germline V gene encodes CDR1 MNHEY and CDR2 SMNVEV (reference sequence). V lost 5 bases and J 2 bases, leaving 17 bases between the germline ends. The CDR3 loop spans 16 amino acids. The CDR3 region is CASSLDLRDPTDTQYF. The CDR3 bases are TGTGCCAGCAGTCTCGACTTGCGGGACCCCACAGATACGCAGTATTTT.

This clonotype came up a few times. V is TRBV27 and J is TRBJ2-7; TRBD1 aligns across 8 bases. This CDR3 spans 17 amino acids. Germline assignment: CDR1 MNHEY and CDR2 SMNVEV (reference sequence). The J segment lost 2 bases and the V segment lost 0 bases, leaving 9 bases of the junction unmatched. CDR3 sequence reads: CASSLSFSGTGAYEQYF. For the CDR3, the DNA is TGTGCCAGCAGTTTATCCTTCTCCGGGACAGGAGCCTACGAGCAGTACTTC.

The J gene is TRBJ1-2, the V gene TRBV7-2, with D perhaps TRBD1 (5 bases). Trimming pared 1 base from V and 8 bases from J, leaving 17 bases between. Germline V lookup: CDR1 SGHTA, CDR2 FQGNSA. CDR3 size: 15 residues. The CDR3 region has the DNA TGTGCCAGCAGCTTAGGGGACCTCACCGTGAGGGGCTACACCTTC. This gives the protein CASSLGDLTVRGYTF.

This rearrangement joins TRBV5-1 to TRBJ2-1; no reliable D call. The CDR3 consists of 12 residues. Germline assignment: CDR1 SGHRS and CDR2 YFSETQ. V was trimmed by 7 bases and J by 3 bases, leaving 8 bases between them. The CDR3 region has the DNA TGCGCCAGCCCCTCGTGCTACAATGAGCAGTTCTTC. It encodes CASPSCYNEQFF.

This chain uses TRBV5-4 with TRBJ1-1, with D possibly being TRBD1 (6 bases). Germline V gene lookup returns CDR1 SGHNT and CDR2 YYREEE (reference sequence). V dropped 0 bases and J dropped 3 bases, with 12 bases sitting between them. This CDR3 has 15 amino acids. This CDR3 is CASSLGPGDHTEAFF. CDR3 coding DNA: TGTGCCAGCAGCTTGGGTCCAGGGGACCACACTGAAGCTTTCTTT.